This T cell receptor (beta chain) was sequenced for a study of T cell repertoires in cytomegalovirus infection. On this clonotype itself: Its antigen is currently unknown.

The length of the CDR3 is 15 residues. V lost 3 bases to trimming and J lost 5 bases; unmatched junction nucleotides: 6. Germline loops: CDR1 SGDLS, CDR2 YYNGEE. Each CDR3 protein gets one entry after TCRdb re-called the reads with MiXCR. The sample includes around 300,000 distinct CDR3 sequences, approximately 25% of them seen just once. The receptor was derived from a human donor in good health (CMV status not recorded). Some clones in this sample may be carry-over from other donors' samples. Specimen: cultured PBMCs, collected from culture after CMV antigen stimulation. The chain carries TRBV9 and TRBJ2-3; 10 nucleotides agree with TRBD2. The CDR3 DNA reads as TGTGCCAGCAGCGACCTAGCGGGAGTTCTAGATACGCAGTATTTT. Residues: CASSDLAGVLDTQYF.